This is a list of T cell receptor beta chains from one sample in a study of blood T cell repertoires in COVID-19. Sequencing used immunoSEQ multiplex PCR; TCRdb keeps in-frame clones, though not all of them. This table holds about 130,000 clones, around three quarters found once. The sample taken for sequencing was peripheral blood. The receptors were sampled from a man between 40 and 49 years old with active or convalescent COVID-19. CDR3s include the opening cysteine and the closing phenylalanine or tryptophan. The D gene is left open where the match is weak. Clone size is given for some rows only: seen once, a few or many times, or a class if the clone is expanded.

CDR3 protein: CASSSRGTEAFF
CDR3 DNA: TGTGCCAGCAGCTCGCGGGGGACTGAAGCTTTCTTT
D gene: NA
clone size: NA
J gene: TRBJ1-1
V gene: TRBV27

CDR3 protein: CASKGTPYGYTF
CDR3 DNA: TGTGCCAGCAAGGGGACACCCTATGGCTACACCTTC
D gene: NA
clone size: once
J gene: TRBJ1-2
V gene: TRBV6-5

CDR3 protein: CSASAPSTDTQYF
CDR3 DNA: TGCAGTGCTAGTGCCCCTAGCACAGATACGCAGTATTTT
D gene: NA
clone size: NA
J gene: TRBJ2-3
V gene: TRBV20-1

CDR3 protein: CASSEPAGTGGYEQYF
CDR3 DNA: TGCGCCAGCAGTGAGCCAGCCGGGACAGGGGGATACGAGCAGTACTTC
D gene: TRBD1
clone size: NA
J gene: TRBJ2-7
V gene: TRBV10-2

CDR3 protein: CAIQGQGNYGYTF
CDR3 DNA: TGTGCCATCCAAGGTCAGGGGAACTATGGCTACACCTTC
D gene: NA
clone size: NA
J gene: TRBJ1-2
V gene: TRBV10-3

CDR3 protein: CAWSAVSRTDTQYF
CDR3 DNA: TGTGCCTGGAGTGCAGTCTCCCGCACAGATACGCAGTATTTT
D gene: NA
clone size: NA
J gene: TRBJ2-3
V gene: TRBV30

CDR3 protein: CASPRGGPYNEQFF
CDR3 DNA: TGTGCCAGCCCACGGGGGGGCCCCTACAATGAGCAGTTCTTC
D gene: TRBD2
clone size: NA
J gene: TRBJ2-1
V gene: TRBV6-5

CDR3 protein: CASSTSSGSYNEQFF
CDR3 DNA: TGTGCCAGTAGCACTTCTAGCGGCTCCTACAATGAGCAGTTCTTC
D gene: TRBD2
clone size: NA
J gene: TRBJ2-1
V gene: TRBV19

CDR3 protein: CASSSTGERTEAFF
CDR3 DNA: TGCGCCAGCAGCTCGACAGGGGAGCGAACTGAAGCTTTCTTT
D gene: TRBD1
clone size: once
J gene: TRBJ1-1
V gene: TRBV5-1

CDR3 protein: CSASGSYEQYF
CDR3 DNA: TGCAGTGCTTCCGGGTCCTACGAGCAGTACTTC
D gene: NA
clone size: NA
J gene: TRBJ2-7
V gene: TRBV20-1

CDR3 protein: CASSLTYEQYF
CDR3 DNA: TGTGCCAGCAGTTTAACTTACGAGCAGTACTTC
D gene: NA
clone size: NA
J gene: TRBJ2-7
V gene: TRBV28

CDR3 protein: CASSVLMRDSAYEQYF
CDR3 DNA: TGTGCCAGCAGCGTCCTCATGCGGGACTCAGCCTACGAGCAGTACTTC
D gene: NA
clone size: NA
J gene: TRBJ2-7
V gene: TRBV5-5

CDR3 protein: CASSIQAGGGGGELFF
CDR3 DNA: TGTGCCAGCAGCATTCAAGCGGGAGGAGGTGGCGGGGAGCTGTTTTTT
D gene: TRBD2
clone size: NA
J gene: TRBJ2-2
V gene: TRBV9

CDR3 protein: CASSGNPQETQYF
CDR3 DNA: TGTGCCAGCAGCGGGAACCCTCAAGAGACCCAGTACTTC
D gene: NA
clone size: NA
J gene: TRBJ2-5
V gene: TRBV2

CDR3 protein: CASSPAAQETQYF
CDR3 DNA: TGTGCCAGCAGTCCTGCGGCCCAAGAGACCCAGTACTTC
D gene: NA
clone size: few
J gene: TRBJ2-5
V gene: TRBV12-3/TRBV12-4

CDR3 protein: CASSLASGSGELFF
CDR3 DNA: TGTGCCAGCAGTTTGGCTAGCGGTTCCGGGGAGCTGTTTTTT
D gene: TRBD2
clone size: NA
J gene: TRBJ2-2
V gene: TRBV6-2/TRBV6-3

CDR3 protein: CASSYRGNEQFF
CDR3 DNA: TGTGCCAGCAGTTACAGGGGGAATGAGCAGTTCTTC
D gene: NA
clone size: NA
J gene: TRBJ2-1
V gene: TRBV6-6

CDR3 protein: CASSLQDRKNYGYTF
CDR3 DNA: TGTGCCAGCAGCCTACAGGACAGGAAAAACTATGGCTACACCTTC
D gene: TRBD1
clone size: NA
J gene: TRBJ1-2
V gene: TRBV5-6

CDR3 protein: CASSEEGAGYEQYF
CDR3 DNA: TGTGCCAGCAGTGAAGAGGGGGCCGGCTACGAGCAGTACTTC
D gene: TRBD1
clone size: NA
J gene: TRBJ2-7
V gene: TRBV2

CDR3 protein: CATDGVTFSYNSPLHF
CDR3 DNA: TGTGCCACCGACGGGGTAACCTTCTCCTATAATTCACCCCTCCACTTT
D gene: NA
clone size: NA
J gene: TRBJ1-6
V gene: TRBV24-1

CDR3 protein: CASSLGGPSNTEAFF
CDR3 DNA: TGTGCCAGCAGCCTCGGAGGACCGTCGAACACTGAAGCTTTCTTT
D gene: NA
clone size: NA
J gene: TRBJ1-1
V gene: TRBV3-1/TRBV3-2

CDR3 protein: CATSQTSSGTSGRETQYF
CDR3 DNA: TGTGCCACCAGCCAAACCTCGTCCGGGACTAGCGGGAGAGAGACCCAGTACTTC
D gene: TRBD2
clone size: NA
J gene: TRBJ2-5
V gene: TRBV24-1

CDR3 protein: CASSNSEEQFF
CDR3 DNA: TGTGCCAGCAGTAATAGCGAGGAGCAGTTCTTC
D gene: NA
clone size: once
J gene: TRBJ2-1
V gene: TRBV25-1

CDR3 protein: CAISLDSPRDTQYF
CDR3 DNA: TGTGCCATCAGCTTGGACAGCCCACGGGATACGCAGTATTTT
D gene: NA
clone size: NA
J gene: TRBJ2-3
V gene: TRBV10-3

CDR3 protein: CASSQDSVNIQYF
CDR3 DNA: TGCGCCAGCAGCCAAGATTCCGTAAACATTCAGTACTTC
D gene: NA
clone size: once
J gene: TRBJ2-4
V gene: TRBV4-3

CDR3 protein: CASSSGLAATGETQYF
CDR3 DNA: TGTGCCAGCAGCTCCGGCCTAGCGGCGACGGGGGAGACCCAGTACTTC
D gene: TRBD2
clone size: NA
J gene: TRBJ2-5
V gene: TRBV5-6

CDR3 protein: CASRPPGTGNTGELFF
CDR3 DNA: TGTGCCAGCAGACCCCCCGGGACAGGGAACACCGGGGAGCTGTTTTTT
D gene: TRBD1
clone size: NA
J gene: TRBJ2-2
V gene: TRBV7-9

CDR3 protein: CASSLVSGGAPGELFF
CDR3 DNA: TGTGCCAGCAGTTTAGTTAGCGGGGGGGCCCCCGGGGAGCTGTTTTTT
D gene: TRBD2
clone size: few
J gene: TRBJ2-2
V gene: TRBV27

CDR3 protein: CASSLGGGTGATDTQYF
CDR3 DNA: TGTGCCAGCAGCCTAGGTGGGGGGACAGGGGCCACAGATACGCAGTATTTT
D gene: TRBD1
clone size: NA
J gene: TRBJ2-3
V gene: TRBV7-9

CDR3 protein: CATSDSTTPQETQYF
CDR3 DNA: TGTGCCACCAGTGATTCTACTACACCCCAAGAGACCCAGTACTTC
D gene: NA
clone size: once
J gene: TRBJ2-5
V gene: TRBV24-1

CDR3 protein: CASSPQTTGANVLTF
CDR3 DNA: TGTGCCAGTAGCCCTCAGACTACCGGGGCCAACGTCCTGACTTTC
D gene: NA
clone size: NA
J gene: TRBJ2-6
V gene: TRBV19

CDR3 protein: CASRTETSLRNNQPQHF
CDR3 DNA: TGTGCCAGTAGAACAGAGACCTCCCTCCGAAACAATCAGCCCCAGCATTTT
D gene: NA
clone size: NA
J gene: TRBJ1-5
V gene: TRBV19

CDR3 protein: CASSFGQGNTEAFF
CDR3 DNA: TGTGCCAGCAGCTTTGGGCAGGGGAACACTGAAGCTTTCTTT
D gene: NA
clone size: once
J gene: TRBJ1-1
V gene: TRBV7-6